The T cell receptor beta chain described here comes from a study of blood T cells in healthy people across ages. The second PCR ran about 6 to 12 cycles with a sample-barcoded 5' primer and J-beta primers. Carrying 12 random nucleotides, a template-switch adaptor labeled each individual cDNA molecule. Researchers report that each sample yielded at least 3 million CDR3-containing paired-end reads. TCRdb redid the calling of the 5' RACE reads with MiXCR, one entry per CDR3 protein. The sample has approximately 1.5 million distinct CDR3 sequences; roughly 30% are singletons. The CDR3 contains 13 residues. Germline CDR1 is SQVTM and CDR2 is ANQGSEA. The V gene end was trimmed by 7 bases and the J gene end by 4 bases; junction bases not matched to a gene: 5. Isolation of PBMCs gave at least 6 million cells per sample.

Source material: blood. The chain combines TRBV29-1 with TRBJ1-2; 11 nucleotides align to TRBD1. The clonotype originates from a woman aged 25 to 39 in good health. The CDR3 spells CSGGTGGTYGYTF. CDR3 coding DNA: TGCAGCGGCGGGACAGGGGGGACCTATGGCTACACCTTC. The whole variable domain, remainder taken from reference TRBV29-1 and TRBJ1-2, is SAVISQKPSRDICQRGTSLTIQCQVDSQVTMMFWYRQQPGQSLTLIATANQGSEATYESGFVIDKFPISRPNLTFSTLTVSNMSPEDSSIYLCSGGTGGTYGYTFGSGTRLTVV.